This entry lists 28 T cell receptor beta chains sequenced from one sample in a study of OX40 agonist ivuxolimab in advanced cancers. Clones were sequenced by immunoSEQ multiplex PCR, and TCRdb holds only the in-frame ones, with some missing. The table includes fewer than 95,000 clones, 92% detected once. The sample in question was CD4+ or CD8+ T cells sorted from blood, obtained in a trial of the OX40 agonist ivuxolimab. Source of these receptors: an adult with an advanced solid tumor such as melanoma, head and neck, liver or kidney cancer.

The CDR3 region has the DNA TGTGCCAGCAGTGAGTTCAGGGGCAGCTATGGCTACACCTTC. This encodes CASSEFRGSYGYTF. The chain employs TRBV6-4 and TRBJ1-2, with TRBD1 as a possible D gene (6 bases). Deletions cut 3 bases from V and 4 bases from J, with 12 bases between. There are 14 residues in the CDR3. Germline V lookup: CDR1 MRHNA, CDR2 SNTAGT.

The genes are TRBV15 and TRBJ1-1; possibly TRBD1 for D (5 bases). Trimming cost V 6 bases and J 7 bases, with 12 bases left between them. There are 12 residues in the CDR3. Germline loops: CDR1 LNHNV, CDR2 YYDKDF (reference sequence). The CDR3 region has the DNA TGTGCCACCAGTCCAGACAGACGTGAAGCTTTCTTT. As protein: CATSPDRREAFF. Variable domain in full (rest from reference TRBV15 and TRBJ1-1): DAMVIQNPRYQVTQFGKPVTLSCSQTLNHNVMYWYQQKSSQAPKLLFHYYDKDFNNEADTPDNFQSRRPNTSFCFLDIRSPGLGDTAMYLCATSPDRREAFFGQGTRLTVV.

The CDR3 region has the DNA TGCGCCAGCAGCTTGGATTGGGGGGATGAGCAGTTCTTC. Residues: CASSLDWGDEQFF. This chain connects TRBV5-1 to TRBJ2-1; possible D gene TRBD2, 6 bases. From germline, CDR1 is SGHRS and CDR2 YFSETQ. CDR3 length: 13 amino acids. Trimming pared 0 bases from V and 8 bases from J, leaving 9 bases between.

The chain links TRBV5-1 to TRBJ2-1; TRBD1 aligns across 7 bases. The V and J ends lost 4 bases and 6 bases, in that order; junction bases with no gene match: 7. The CDR3 runs to 14 residues. Per the germline V gene, CDR1 is SGHRS and CDR2 is YFSETQ. CDR3 sequence reads: CASSEGAGTNEQFF. The CDR3 DNA reads TGCGCCAGCAGCGAGGGGGCCGGGACCAATGAGCAGTTCTTC.

This clone was counted a single time. The rearrangement uses TRBV6-1 and TRBJ2-5; weak D call: TRBD2 (6 bases). The CDR3 sequence is 13 residues long. V was clipped by 4 bases and J by 4 bases, with 10 bases between them. In germline, CDR1 is MNHNS, CDR2 SASEGT. CDR3 sequence: CASSGDWGETQYF. The CDR3, as DNA: TGTGCCAGCAGTGGGGACTGGGGAGAGACCCAGTACTTC.

This chain links TRBV6-5 with TRBJ2-7, with a possible D match to TRBD1 (6 bases). This CDR3 region has 13 residues. V was pared by 8 bases and J by 0 bases, with 11 bases between. Germline CDR1 is MNHEY and CDR2 is SVGAGI. CDR3 sequence reads: CASGAGVSYEQYF. CDR3 coding DNA: TGTGCCAGCGGGGCAGGGGTCTCCTACGAGCAGTACTTC.

The chain recombines TRBV29-1 with TRBJ2-7, with 9 nucleotides matching TRBD1. CDR3 length equals 16 residues. V was pared by 3 bases and J by 4 bases, with 13 bases of the junction left unmatched. Germline CDR1 SQVTM, CDR2 ANQGSEA. The CDR3 coding sequence is TGCAGCGTTGATCCACCGGGACAGGGTTTTCGTTACGAGCAGTACTTC. This encodes CSVDPPGQGFRYEQYF.

The chain combines TRBV19 with TRBJ1-5, with D uncertain. Germline-derived CDR1 and CDR2 are LNHDA and SQIVND (reference sequence). The germline V and J ends were trimmed by 2 bases and 0 bases, with 8 bases remaining between them. This CDR3 is 15 amino acids long. CDR3 DNA sequence: TGTGCCAGTAGTATAAGTGCCTATAGCAATCAGCCCCAGCATTTT. Translation gives CASSISAYSNQPQHF. The full variable domain, in which reference TRBV19 and TRBJ1-5 provide the parts outside the CDR3, is DGGITQSPKYLFRKEGQNVTLSCEQNLNHDAMYWYRQDPGQGLRLIYYSQIVNDFQKGDIAEGYSVSREKKESFPLTVTSAQKNPTAFYLCASSISAYSNQPQHFGDGTRLSIL.

This clone was recorded a few times. This rearrangement joins TRBV6-5 to TRBJ1-2, with 7 bases identical to TRBD1. The V gene's germline CDR1 is MNHEY and CDR2 SVGAGI. The CDR3 totals 12 residues. J lost 8 bases, V lost 5 bases, and 5 bases had no gene match. Here the CDR3 DNA reads TGTGCCAGCAGTATGTACAGGGGCGGCTACACCTTC. Its translation: CASSMYRGGYTF.

The chain is built from TRBV2 and TRBJ1-2; TRBD1 aligns across 7 bases. V shed 7 bases and J 1 base; nucleotides not matched to a gene: 6. The length of the CDR3 is 14 residues. In germline, CDR1 is SNHLY, CDR2 FYNNEI. The CDR3 nucleotides read TGTGCCAGCAACTGGGACAGAGATAACTATGGCTACACCTTC. This translates into CASNWDRDNYGYTF.

The genes are TRBV4-2 and TRBJ2-1; D is uncertain. The CDR3 consists of 15 residues. The V gene's germline CDR1 is LGHNA and CDR2 YNFKEQ. With 0 bases removed from V and 6 bases from J, the gap between germline ends came to 12 bases. CDR3 protein: CASSQEPYNLNEQFF. In DNA form, the CDR3 reads TGTGCCAGCAGCCAAGAACCTTACAACCTCAATGAGCAGTTCTTC.

Here the CDR3 reads CASSPGANTEAFF. DNA for the CDR3: TGTGCCAGCAGTCCCGGGGCGAACACTGAAGCTTTCTTT. This sequence joins TRBV6-5 and TRBJ1-1; possibly TRBD1 for D (5 bases). Trimming shortened V by 5 bases and J by 1 base, and 8 bases separated the two germline ends. CDR3 length: 13 amino acids. Germline CDR1 MNHEY, CDR2 SVGAGI.

This chain joins TRBV4-1 and TRBJ2-7, with D unclear. Germline values: CDR1 MGHRA, CDR2 YSYEKL. V lost 2 bases, J lost 1 base, and 9 bases lay in between. This CDR3 contains 14 residues. This chain's CDR3 is CASSQSPGSYEQYF. The CDR3 region has the DNA TGCGCCAGCAGCCAAAGCCCCGGATCCTACGAGCAGTACTTC.

The rearrangement joins TRBV7-8 to TRBJ2-7, with TRBD1 matching over 8 bases. V lost 10 bases and J lost 6; bases outside the gene matches: 23. There are 17 residues in the CDR3. Germline loops: CDR1 SGHVS, CDR2 FQNEAQ. DNA for the CDR3: TGTGCCACCGGGGGAGGTCGACAGGGGAGGACCCTAAGCGAGCAGTACTTC. Translated: CATGGGRQGRTLSEQYF. The full variable domain, completed using reference TRBV7-8 and TRBJ2-7, is GAGVSQSPRYKVAKRGQDVALRCDPISGHVSLFWYQQALGQGPEFLTYFQNEAQLDKSGLPSDRFFAERPEGSVSTLKIQRTQQEDSAVYLCATGGGRQGRTLSEQYFGPGTRLTVT.

The rearrangement uses TRBV7-3 and TRBJ2-1; tentatively, D is TRBD2 (6 bases). CDR1 and CDR2 from the germline V gene are SGHTA and FQGTGA. CDR3 length: 12 amino acids. Trimming cost V 5 bases and J 5 bases, with 7 bases left between them. The CDR3, as DNA: TGTGCCAGCAGCCCGGGGGACAATGAGCAGTTCTTC. As protein: CASSPGDNEQFF. Full variable domain (rest looked up from reference TRBV7-3 and TRBJ2-1): GAGVSQTPSNKVTEKGKYVELRCDPISGHTALYWYRQSLGQGPEFLIYFQGTGAADDSGLPNDRFFAVRPEGSVSTLKIQRTERGDSAVYLCASSPGDNEQFFGPGTRLTVL.

The gene calls are TRBV12-5 and TRBJ2-3; 11 nucleotides line up with TRBD2. The length of the CDR3 is 15 residues. V lost 6 bases to trimming and J lost 5 bases; unmatched junction nucleotides: 7. Germline CDR1 is LGHNT and CDR2 is FRNRAP. CDR3 sequence reads: CASGLAGGIKDTQYF. CDR3 in DNA: TGTGCTAGTGGCCTAGCGGGGGGCATTAAAGATACGCAGTATTTT.

J is TRBJ1-1 and V is TRBV6-6; a possible D gene is TRBD1 (6 bases). V lost 1 base and J lost 3, with 9 bases in between. CDR3 length: 14 residues. The germline CDR1 and CDR2 sequences are MNHNY and SVGAGI (reference sequence). The CDR3 region has the DNA TGTGCCAGCAGTTACTATCGGACAGACACTGAAGCTTTCTTT. Its protein product is CASSYYRTDTEAFF.

This clone was found a few times. The chain uses TRBV4-1 and TRBJ1-1; 7 positions agree with TRBD1. V shed 0 bases and J 0 bases; nucleotides not matched to a gene: 1. The CDR3 runs to 15 residues. Germline V gene data show CDR1 as MGHRA and CDR2 as YSYEKL. CDR3 sequence reads: CASSQETGMNTEAFF. In DNA form, the CDR3 reads TGCGCCAGCAGCCAAGAGACAGGGATGAACACTGAAGCTTTCTTT.

The chain is built from TRBV5-6 and TRBJ2-6; D is ambiguous. Germline V gives CDR1 SGHDT, CDR2 YYEEEE. The V gene lost 4 bases and the J gene lost 0 bases, with 2 bases spanning the gap. The CDR3 sequence is 13 residues long. The CDR3 nucleotides are TGTGCCAGCAGCGGCTCTGGGGCCAACGTCCTGACTTTC. It translates to CASSGSGANVLTF.

The chain employs TRBV9 and TRBJ1-2; TRBD1 matches 10 bases. Unmatched junction bases numbered 7, after V lost 3 bases and J lost 2 bases. CDR1 SGDLS and CDR2 YYNGEE come from the germline V gene. This CDR3 is built from 16 residues. The chain's CDR3 is CASSDPGQGINYGYTF. CDR3 nucleotide sequence: TGTGCCAGCAGCGACCCGGGACAGGGGATAAACTATGGCTACACCTTC. The full variable domain, with the rest looked up from reference TRBV9 and TRBJ1-2, is DSGVTQTPKHLITATGQRVTLRCSPRSGDLSVYWYQQSLDQGLQFLIQYYNGEERAKGNILERFSAQQFPDLHSELNLSSLELGDSALYFCASSDPGQGINYGYTFGSGTRLTVV.

There are a few counts of this clone. V and J are TRBV19 and TRBJ2-7; TRBD1 aligns across 9 bases. Germline V gene lookup returns CDR1 LNHDA and CDR2 SQIVND (reference sequence). This CDR3 spans 14 amino acids. Trimming removed 3 bases from V and 6 bases from J; junction bases left unmatched: 6. The CDR3 coding sequence is TGTGCCAGTAGTATGGGACAGGGAAGGGGCGAGCAGTACTTC. This encodes CASSMGQGRGEQYF.

This rearrangement joins TRBV12-2 to TRBJ2-5; TRBD2 reflects the table's D call only, with no check against the DNA. The closer fit of TRBJ2-7 to the DNA end suggests the J call may be wrong. TRBV12-2 is a documented pseudogene. The CDR3 length is 17 residues. CDR3 nucleotides: TGTGCAAGTCGCTTAGCAAGGACTAGCGGTTCTTCCTACGAGCAGTACTTC. This sequence encodes CASRLARTSGSSYEQYF.

V usage is TRBV5-4 and J usage is TRBJ2-7; D might be TRBD1 (5 bases). This CDR3 comprises 15 residues. V lost 4 bases, J lost 1 base, and 15 bases lay in between. From germline, CDR1 is SGHNT and CDR2 YYREEE (reference sequence). CDR3 sequence reads: CASSEDQGFSYEQYF. In DNA, the CDR3 is TGTGCCAGCAGCGAGGACCAGGGATTTTCCTACGAGCAGTACTTC.

The V call is TRBV29-1, the J call TRBJ2-1; D is perhaps TRBD2 (6 bases). V lost 4 bases to trimming and J lost 4 bases, with 11 bases between them. Germline CDR1 is SQVTM and CDR2 is ANQGSEA. The CDR3 loop spans 13 amino acids. This CDR3 is CSVGGTPYNEQFF. For the CDR3, the DNA is TGCAGCGTTGGGGGGACTCCGTACAATGAGCAGTTCTTC.

The chain recombines TRBV6-6 with TRBJ2-3; possibly TRBD1 or TRBD2 for D (7 bases each). The germline V and J ends were trimmed by 0 bases and 3 bases, with 13 bases remaining between them. Germline V lookup: CDR1 MNHNY, CDR2 SVGAGI (reference sequence). The CDR3 length is 16 residues. The CDR3 loop is CASSYSGRGGTDTQYF. The CDR3 coding sequence is TGTGCCAGCAGTTACTCGGGCAGGGGGGGGACAGATACGCAGTATTTT.

V is TRBV9 and J is TRBJ2-7, with a possible D match to TRBD2 (6 bases). The CDR3 loop spans 14 amino acids. In germline, CDR1 is SGDLS, CDR2 YYNGEE. V lost 2 bases and J lost 3, with 12 bases in between. The CDR3: CASSVVEGDYEQYF. CDR3 sequence (DNA): TGTGCCAGCAGCGTCGTGGAGGGTGACTACGAGCAGTACTTC.

This clone was seen only once. The chain couples TRBV14 to TRBJ2-5; 10 nucleotides align to TRBD1. J gave up 10 bases and V 4 bases, and 9 bases lay outside the gene matches. The CDR3 covers 14 residues. Germline V gene lookup returns CDR1 SGHDN and CDR2 FVKESK. CDR3 DNA sequence: TGTGCCAGCAGCCCGACAGGGGGCGCCGCGGACCAGTACTTC. Translation gives CASSPTGGAADQYF.

The chain has TRBV4-3 and TRBJ1-2; D call uncertain. Trimming removed 1 base from V and 4 bases from J, with 10 bases in between. The CDR3 has 14 amino acids. Germline CDR1 is LGHNA and CDR2 is YSLEER. This CDR3 reads CASSQGQSGYGYTF. The CDR3 nucleotides read TGCGCCAGCAGCCAAGGACAATCGGGCTATGGCTACACCTTC.